Each of the 24 T cell receptor beta chains below was sequenced from the same sample in a study of regulatory T cells in long-lasting Graves disease. Relying on iRepertoire HTBI primers and Arm-PCR of CDR3 regions, the team built TCR beta libraries. TCRdb passed the multiplex PCR reads through MiXCR, listing each CDR3 protein once. Of 700,000 or so distinct CDR3 sequences in the sample, around 30% were seen once. Stated time point: persistent/refractory GD, antithyroid drugs over 5 years with positive TRAb. From RNA extracted from PBMCs, the TCR library was made. Source: peripheral blood mononuclear cells (PBMCs), taken when the disease was refractory, from a patient treated with antithyroid drugs. Source of these receptors: a female donor with Graves disease.

The chain combines TRBV14 with TRBJ2-7; 11 nucleotides line up with TRBD2. Trimming removed 4 bases from V and 3 bases from J; junction bases left unmatched: 8. In germline, CDR1 is SGHDN, CDR2 FVKESK. The CDR3 has 16 amino acids. The CDR3: CASSRRSLAGDYEQYF. The CDR3 DNA reads TGTGCCAGCAGCCGCCGATCACTAGCGGGAGACTACGAGCAGTACTTC.

This clonotype was found a few times. The V gene is TRBV11-3, the J gene TRBJ2-6; 9 nucleotides line up with TRBD1. CDR1 is SGHNT and CDR2 is YENEEA in the germline V gene. The CDR3 contains 15 residues. V lost 3 bases and J lost 5; bases outside the gene matches: 2. This CDR3 is CASSLGQGRANVLTF. DNA of the CDR3: TGTGCCAGCAGCTTGGGACAGGGTAGGGCCAACGTCCTGACTTTC.

J is TRBJ2-2 and V is TRBV28, with 7 positions matching TRBD1. The CDR3 runs 15 residues. Germline V gene data show CDR1 as MDHEN and CDR2 as SYDVKM. V gave up 4 bases and J gave up 5 bases; unmatched junction bases: 7. The CDR3 coding sequence is TGTGCCAGCAGTTCTCGACAGGGAGCGACCGGGGAGCTGTTTTTT. Its translation: CASSSRQGATGELFF.

This clonotype has only a few counts. This chain connects TRBV27 to TRBJ2-7; the match to TRBD2 covers 13 bases. CDR3 size: 16 residues. From germline, CDR1 is MNHEY and CDR2 SMNVEV (reference sequence). Trimming at V came to 5 bases and at J to 3 bases, leaving 7 bases not matched to a gene. This CDR3 is CASSIRLAGGNYEQYF. The CDR3 DNA is TGTGCCAGCAGTATCCGACTAGCGGGAGGCAACTACGAGCAGTACTTC.

The chain links TRBV6-1 to TRBJ2-2; TRBD2 agrees at 14 bases. After removal of 5 bases from V and 6 bases from J, the junction contained 8 bases not matched to a gene. Germline V lookup: CDR1 MNHNS, CDR2 SASEGT. The CDR3 has 17 residues. CDR3 sequence reads: CASSMGTSGRAAGELFF. The CDR3 DNA follows: TGTGCCAGCAGTATGGGGACTAGCGGGAGAGCGGCCGGGGAGCTGTTTTTT.

In its sample, this clonotype was seen a few times. The rearrangement links TRBV20-1 to TRBJ2-5; a possible D gene is TRBD2 (6 bases). From germline, CDR1 is DFQATT and CDR2 SNEGSKA (reference sequence). Trimming took 3 bases from V and 5 from J, leaving 16 bases between them. This CDR3 has 14 amino acids. Written as DNA, the CDR3 is TGCAGTGCTAGTAGGGCGGGACCAACGGAGACCCAGTACTTC. This gives the protein CSASRAGPTETQYF.

This clonotype was seen only a few times. CDR3 nucleotide sequence: TGCGCCAGCAGAACGACAGGGGGGAACACCGGGGAGCTGTTTTTT. This encodes CASRTTGGNTGELFF. The rearrangement uses TRBV5-1 and TRBJ2-2; 9 bases fit TRBD1. The CDR3 sequence is 15 residues long. Trimming removed 5 bases from V and 1 base from J; junction bases left unmatched: 3. The germline V gene has CDR1 SGHRS and CDR2 YFSETQ.

This clonotype was picked up a small number of times. The chain has TRBV15 and TRBJ1-2; the D gene is possibly TRBD1 (5 bases). This CDR3 region has 15 residues. Looked up from germline, CDR1 is LNHNV and CDR2 is YYDKDF (reference sequence). Trimming took 5 bases from V and 0 from J, leaving 13 bases between them. In nucleotides, the CDR3 is TGTGCCACCAGCCGAGGAGGGGCTCCTAACTATGGCTACACCTTC. It encodes CATSRGGAPNYGYTF.

J is TRBJ2-3 and V is TRBV19, with D perhaps TRBD2 (6 bases). V dropped 3 bases and J dropped 4 bases, with 11 bases sitting between them. The germline gives CDR1 LNHDA, CDR2 SQIVND (reference sequence). The CDR3 is 14 residues long. CDR3: CASSILGGADTQYF. CDR3 bases: TGTGCCAGTAGTATTCTGGGAGGCGCAGATACGCAGTATTTT.

This clonotype was found a few times. The chain is built from TRBV20-1 and TRBJ1-1; maybe TRBD1 (5 bases). The V end was cut by 5 bases, the J end by 5 bases, with 15 bases between. Germline CDR1 reads DFQATT; CDR2 reads SNEGSKA (reference sequence). The CDR3 spans 13 residues. The CDR3 sequence: CSAYRGRRTEAFF. CDR3 nucleotides: TGCAGTGCTTACCGGGGACGGAGGACTGAAGCTTTCTTT.

This clonotype was seen a handful of times. The chain combines TRBV29-1 with TRBJ2-7; perhaps TRBD2 as D (6 bases). This CDR3 contains 12 residues. Germline assignment: CDR1 SQVTM and CDR2 ANQGSEA. Trimming left V 7 bases short and J 2 bases short, with 12 bases between. The CDR3 DNA is TGCAGCGGGGAGGTCCCTCCCTACGAGCAGTACTTC. Translating it yields CSGEVPPYEQYF.

Ten or more counts support this clonotype. CDR3 sequence: CASSLGNRVTEAFF. CDR3 in DNA: TGTGCCAGCAGCTTAGGAAACAGGGTCACTGAAGCTTTCTTT. The chain has TRBV7-2 and TRBJ1-1, with D perhaps TRBD1 (6 bases). The V gene lost 1 base and the J gene lost 4 bases, with 10 bases spanning the gap. CDR3 length equals 14 residues. Germline CDR1 reads SGHTA; CDR2 reads FQGNSA.

This clonotype was found many times. The chain has TRBV2 and TRBJ2-7; 9 bases align to TRBD2. Germline assignment: CDR1 SNHLY and CDR2 FYNNEI. The CDR3 spans 15 residues. V dropped 7 bases and J dropped 3; count of bases not matched to a gene: 10. The CDR3 nucleotides read TGTGCCAGCAACGTCCCGGGACTAGCAGACTACGAGCAGTACTTC. As protein: CASNVPGLADYEQYF.

The chain combines TRBV11-1 with TRBJ1-1; no clear D. The CDR3 is 13 residues long. V dropped 0 bases and J dropped 6 bases, with 8 bases sitting between them. CDR1 is SGHAT, CDR2 FQDESV, per germline (reference sequence). CDR3 coding DNA: TGTGCCAGCAGCTTAGCTGGGGTGGCTGAAGCTTTCTTT. The encoded protein is CASSLAGVAEAFF.

The V call is TRBV6-1, the J call TRBJ1-5; D perhaps matches TRBD1 (5 bases). CDR3 size: 16 residues. Germline CDR1 and CDR2: MNHNS and SASEGT. With 6 bases removed from V and 0 bases from J, the gap between germline ends came to 15 bases. In DNA, the CDR3 is TGTGCCAGCAGAGCAGGAGGGGTTGTTAGCAATCAGCCCCAGCATTTT. This sequence encodes CASRAGGVVSNQPQHF.

V and J are TRBV15 and TRBJ2-5; D is unclear. Trimming took off 1 base at V and 4 bases at J, with 7 bases between the two ends. The CDR3 consists of 13 residues. The germline CDR1 and CDR2 sequences are LNHNV and YYDKDF (reference sequence). CDR3 nucleotides: TGTGCCACCAGCAGAGTGGGTCTAGAGACCCAGTACTTC. This encodes CATSRVGLETQYF.

The chain recombines TRBV15 with TRBJ1-5, with D perhaps matching TRBD1 (5 bases). This CDR3 contains 15 residues. Germline CDR1 LNHNV, CDR2 YYDKDF (reference sequence). V gave up 1 base and J gave up 4 bases, with 11 bases separating them. DNA of the CDR3: TGTGCCACCAGCAGAGGTGGGGGGAGGAATCAGCCCCAGCATTTT. Translated: CATSRGGGRNQPQHF.

This clonotype has ten or more counts. The CDR3 region has the DNA TGTGCCAGCAGTTACTCGGACAGGGTGGACTATGGCTACACCTTC. This encodes CASSYSDRVDYGYTF. The chain employs TRBV6-5 and TRBJ1-2, with 8 bases fitting TRBD1. The CDR3 is 15 residues long. Per germline, CDR1 MNHEY and CDR2 SVGAGI. V was pared by 0 bases and J by 3 bases, with 3 bases of the junction left unmatched.

This clonotype was seen at least ten times. V usage is TRBV28 and J usage is TRBJ1-5; D may be TRBD1 (6 bases). The CDR3 is 14 residues long. Trimming stripped 6 bases from V and 0 bases from J, with 9 bases between. Germline loops: CDR1 MDHEN, CDR2 SYDVKM. CDR3 in DNA: TGTGCCAGCAGGGACAGAGCTAGCAATCAGCCCCAGCATTTT. Protein sequence: CASRDRASNQPQHF. Full variable domain (missing parts from reference TRBV28 and TRBJ1-5): DVKVTQSSRYLVKRTGEKVFLECVQDMDHENMFWYRQDPGLGLRLIYFSYDVKMKEKGDIPEGYSVSREKKERFSLILESASTNQTSMYLCASRDRASNQPQHFGDGTRLSIL.

This clonotype showed up just a few times. The chain joins TRBV20-1 to TRBJ1-2, with D possibly being TRBD1 (6 bases). The CDR3 length is 14 residues. Germline loops: CDR1 DFQATT, CDR2 SNEGSKA (reference sequence). CDR3 nucleotides: TGCAGCGGAGAACGGCTGGGGGGCGTCTATGGCTACACCTTC. Protein product: CSGERLGGVYGYTF.

There are many counts of this clonotype. The chain carries TRBV20-1 and TRBJ1-2; D gene ambiguous. Germline V gene lookup returns CDR1 DFQATT and CDR2 SNEGSKA (reference sequence). V was trimmed by 5 bases and J by 1 base, leaving 14 bases between them. CDR3 size: 14 residues. The CDR3 loop reads CSASAAGGNYGYTF. CDR3 coding DNA: TGCAGTGCTTCGGCCGCGGGAGGTAACTATGGCTACACCTTC.

V and J are TRBV6-1 and TRBJ2-7, with D unclear. This CDR3 is 14 amino acids long. V lost 6 bases, J lost 0 bases, and 12 bases lay in between. Germline V CDR1 and CDR2: MNHNS, SASEGT. CDR3 nucleotide sequence: TGTGCCAGCAGCCCCCTCTTGGCCTCCTACGAGCAGTACTTC. It yields the protein CASSPLLASYEQYF.

This clonotype occurred a few times. The chain links TRBV20-1 to TRBJ1-1, with no clear D. The CDR3 extends over 14 amino acids. CDR1 is DFQATT, CDR2 SNEGSKA, per germline (reference sequence). With 1 base removed from V and 0 bases from J, the gap between germline ends came to 9 bases. Here the CDR3 reads CSARGYSLNTEAFF. The DNA for the CDR3 is TGCAGTGCTAGAGGTTACAGCCTGAACACTGAAGCTTTCTTT.

The rearrangement joins TRBV29-1 to TRBJ1-2, with TRBD1 matching 9 bases. The CDR3 contains 13 residues. Germline V gives CDR1 SQVTM, CDR2 ANQGSEA. V lost 7 bases to trimming and J lost 3 bases; unmatched junction nucleotides: 6. The DNA of the CDR3 is TGCAGCGACGTGACAGGGGGGCACTATGGCTACACCTTC. Translation: CSDVTGGHYGYTF.